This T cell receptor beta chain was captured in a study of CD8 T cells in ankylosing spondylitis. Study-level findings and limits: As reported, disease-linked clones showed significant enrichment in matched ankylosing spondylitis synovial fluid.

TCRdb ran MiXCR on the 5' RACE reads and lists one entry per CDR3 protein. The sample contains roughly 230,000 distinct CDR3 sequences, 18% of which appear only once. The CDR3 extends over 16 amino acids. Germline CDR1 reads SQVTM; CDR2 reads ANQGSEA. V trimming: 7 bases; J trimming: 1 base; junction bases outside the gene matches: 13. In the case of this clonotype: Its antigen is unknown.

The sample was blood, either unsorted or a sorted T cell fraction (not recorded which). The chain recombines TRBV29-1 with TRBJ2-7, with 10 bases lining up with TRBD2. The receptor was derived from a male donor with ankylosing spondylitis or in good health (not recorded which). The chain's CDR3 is CSALYPSGRESYEQYF. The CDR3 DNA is TGCAGCGCCCTTTACCCTAGCGGGAGAGAATCCTACGAGCAGTACTTC.